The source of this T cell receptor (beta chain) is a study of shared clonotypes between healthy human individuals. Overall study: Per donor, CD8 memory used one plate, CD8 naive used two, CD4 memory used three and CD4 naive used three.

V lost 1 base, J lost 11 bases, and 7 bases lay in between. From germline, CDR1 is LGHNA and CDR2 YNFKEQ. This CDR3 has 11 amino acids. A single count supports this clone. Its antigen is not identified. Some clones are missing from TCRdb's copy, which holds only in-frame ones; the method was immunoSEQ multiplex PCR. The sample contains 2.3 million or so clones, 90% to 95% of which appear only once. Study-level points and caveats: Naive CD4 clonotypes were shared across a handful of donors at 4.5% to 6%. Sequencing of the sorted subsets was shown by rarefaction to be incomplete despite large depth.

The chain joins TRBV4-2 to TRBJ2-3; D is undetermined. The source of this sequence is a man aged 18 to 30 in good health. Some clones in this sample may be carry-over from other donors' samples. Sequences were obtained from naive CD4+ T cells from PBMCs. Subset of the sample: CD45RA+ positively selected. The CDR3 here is CASSQAPRQYF. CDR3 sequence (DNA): TGTGCCAGCAGCCAAGCCCCAAGGCAGTATTTT.